The 28 T cell receptor beta chains presented below share a single source sample, sequenced in a study of cytomegalovirus exposure and HLA in healthy donors (dated by TCRdb to 2016 to 2017). Receptor amplification or capture employed the immunoSEQ multiplex PCR assay. The multiplex PCR relied on a mix of 60 forward primers for TCR Vbeta segments and 13 reverse primers for TCR Jbeta segments. Here the immuneACCESS table is served through TCRdb, limited to in-frame sequences with V and J called. Missing clones are a known gap in these copies; in checked studies unresolved V genes cover under half, and the rest lacks a known reason. In all, the sample holds approximately 150,000 clones, and about 85% of those were seen once. Jointly, the top ten make up 2% to 2.5% of the sample. Input material: PBMCs. Receptor source: a boy aged 2 to 10 in good health and CMV-seronegative.

DNA of the CDR3: TGTGCCAGCAGCTTGATGGGACAGGGGGAAACCAAAAACATTCAGTACTTC. It translates to CASSLMGQGETKNIQYF. The V call is TRBV5-5, the J call TRBJ2-4; 11 nucleotides line up with TRBD1. The trim removed 1 base at V and 2 bases at J, leaving 5 bases unmatched. Germline V lookup: CDR1 SGHKS, CDR2 YYEKEE (reference sequence). The CDR3 totals 17 residues.

The chain joins TRBV9 to TRBJ2-2; 11 bases line up with TRBD1. In germline, CDR1 is SGDLS, CDR2 YYNGEE. The CDR3 runs to 15 residues. J lost 3 bases, V lost 6 bases, and 4 bases had no gene match. DNA of the CDR3: TGTGCCAGCACCGGGACAGGGGGTTACACCGGGGAGCTGTTTTTT. As protein: CASTGTGGYTGELFF.

The chain has TRBV6-6 and TRBJ2-4, with D possibly matching TRBD2 (6 bases). Germline V CDR1 and CDR2: MNHNY, SVGAGI (reference sequence). V was pared by 8 bases and J by 5 bases, with 13 bases between. The CDR3 has 13 residues. The CDR3 loop reads CASFRDFQNIQYF. The CDR3 nucleotides are TGTGCCAGCTTCCGGGACTTCCAAAACATTCAGTACTTC.

V and J are TRBV7-4 and TRBJ2-7; D remains ambiguous. V lost 7 bases and J lost 5, with 12 bases in between. From germline, CDR1 is SGHVT and CDR2 SQSDAQ. This CDR3 has 12 residues. The CDR3 sequence is CASNRRRHEQYF. The CDR3 DNA reads TGTGCCAGCAACAGAAGAAGGCACGAGCAGTACTTC.

The CDR3 protein is CASSPPRQIMNTEAFF. Written as DNA, the CDR3 is TGTGCCAGCTCACCACCGCGACAGATAATGAACACTGAAGCTTTCTTT. J is TRBJ1-1 and V is TRBV18; possibly TRBD1 for D (5 bases). The V gene's germline CDR1 is KGHSH and CDR2 LQKENI. This CDR3 has 16 amino acids. The V end lost 0 bases, the J end lost 0 bases, and 11 bases lay between the germline ends.

The chain carries TRBV6-4 and TRBJ2-1; TRBD2 matches at 8 bases. The length of the CDR3 is 15 residues. Per germline, CDR1 MRHNA and CDR2 SNTAGT. V lost 2 bases and J lost 9; bases outside the gene matches: 9. The CDR3 protein is CASSDPRTGGGEQFF. The CDR3 DNA sequence: TGTGCCAGCAGTGACCCGCGGACGGGAGGGGGTGAGCAGTTCTTC.

This rearrangement joins TRBV11-3 to TRBJ1-1, with unresolved D. Germline values: CDR1 SGHNT, CDR2 YENEEA. V lost 5 bases and J 3 bases, leaving 4 bases between the germline ends. This CDR3 spans 11 amino acids. CDR3 loop: CASSRDTEAFF. CDR3 DNA sequence: TGTGCCAGCAGCCGGGACACTGAAGCTTTCTTT.

This clone was seen a few times. This sequence joins TRBV11-3 and TRBJ1-1; D not resolved. Germline loops: CDR1 SGHNT, CDR2 YENEEA. There are 13 residues in the CDR3. The ends were cut back, 2 bases at V and 1 base at J, with 5 bases in the middle. The CDR3 nucleotides are TGTGCCAGCAGCTTATCAGGGAACACTGAAGCTTTCTTT. It yields the protein CASSLSGNTEAFF.

The chain uses TRBV5-6 and TRBJ2-3; weak D call: TRBD2 (7 bases). The CDR3 totals 16 residues. Germline lookup yields CDR1 SGHDT and CDR2 YYEEEE. Trimming stripped 4 bases from V and 2 bases from J, with 17 bases between. The CDR3 spells CASSRGAGFSTDTQYF. DNA of the CDR3: TGTGCCAGCAGCCGGGGGGCGGGATTCTCCACAGATACGCAGTATTTT.

This chain joins TRBV10-1 and TRBJ2-3; 10 nucleotides match TRBD2. From germline, CDR1 is WNHNN and CDR2 SYGVQD (reference sequence). The CDR3 covers 18 residues. The V gene end was trimmed by 1 base and the J gene end by 2 bases; junction bases not matched to a gene: 9. CDR3 residues: CASSELPLAGQNTDTQYF. The CDR3 nucleotides read TGCGCCAGCAGTGAGTTGCCACTAGCGGGACAAAACACAGATACGCAGTATTTT.

The chain links TRBV4-3 to TRBJ2-3; 11 nucleotides agree with TRBD2. Germline lookup yields CDR1 LGHNA and CDR2 YSLEER. After removal of 1 base from V and 8 bases from J, the junction contained 8 bases not matched to a gene. The length of the CDR3 is 16 residues. The CDR3 nucleotides are TGCGCCAGCAGCCAAGCCTCACTAGCGGGAGACGGTACGCAGTATTTT. Translation gives CASSQASLAGDGTQYF.

This chain joins TRBV2 and TRBJ2-5, with D possibly matching TRBD1 (6 bases). V was cut by 1 base and J by 2 bases, with 8 bases left in between. The germline gives CDR1 SNHLY, CDR2 FYNNEI. The length of the CDR3 is 14 residues. This CDR3 reads CASSEGGLQETQYF. CDR3 nucleotides: TGTGCCAGCAGTGAAGGGGGGCTTCAAGAGACCCAGTACTTC.

The rearrangement joins TRBV30 to TRBJ2-2; no clear D. Between the trimmed V and J ends, which lost 1 base and 6 bases, there was a span of 15 bases. Germline V CDR1 and CDR2: GTSNPN, SVGIG (reference sequence). CDR3 length equals 15 residues. The CDR3 reads CAWSGASIGPGELFF. For the CDR3, the DNA is TGTGCCTGGAGTGGGGCCTCTATTGGTCCCGGGGAGCTGTTTTTT.

With respect to this clone: Other DNA sequences in this specimen translate into the identical CDR3. The chain combines TRBV18 with TRBJ2-2; 13 bases fit TRBD2. The ends lost 6 bases at V and 3 bases at J; junction bases unmatched: 4. The CDR3 totals 16 residues. In germline, CDR1 is KGHSH, CDR2 LQKENI. Here the CDR3 reads CASSLGLAGDTGELFF. The CDR3 DNA sequence: TGTGCCAGCTCTCTCGGACTAGCGGGAGACACCGGGGAGCTGTTTTTT.

This clone was observed once. The genes are TRBV18 and TRBJ1-5; D is perhaps TRBD1 (6 bases). Per the germline V gene, CDR1 is KGHSH and CDR2 is LQKENI. This CDR3 is 16 amino acids long. V lost 6 bases and J 7 bases, leaving 22 bases between the germline ends. CDR3 loop: CASSPSAGVNGQPQHF. CDR3 nucleotide sequence: TGTGCCAGCTCCCCCTCGGCAGGGGTGAATGGACAGCCCCAGCATTTT.

This clone was seen more than once but under ten times. The chain uses TRBV7-6 and TRBJ1-1, with 8 bases aligning to TRBD1. Germline-derived CDR1 and CDR2 are SGHVS and FNYEAQ. The V gene end was trimmed by 5 bases and the J gene end by 0 bases; junction bases not matched to a gene: 5. The CDR3 is made up of 15 amino acids. The CDR3 reads CASSLRQGMNTEAFF. DNA of the CDR3: TGTGCCAGCAGCCTCAGACAGGGGATGAACACTGAAGCTTTCTTT. The whole variable domain, filled in from reference TRBV7-6 and TRBJ1-1, reads GAGVSQSPRYKVTKRGQDVALRCDPISGHVSLYWYRQALGQGPEFLTYFNYEAQQDKSGLPNDRFSAERPEGSISTLTIQRTEQRDSAMYRCASSLRQGMNTEAFFGQGTRLTVV.

The rearrangement uses TRBV18 and TRBJ1-4; unclear D gene. This CDR3 has 13 amino acids. Germline V gene lookup returns CDR1 KGHSH and CDR2 LQKENI. Trimming removed 6 bases from V and 8 bases from J, with 13 bases in between. The CDR3 protein is CASSPRVGEKLFF. The DNA of the CDR3 is TGTGCCAGCTCCCCGAGGGTTGGGGAAAAACTGTTTTTT.

The chain employs TRBV25-1 and TRBJ2-7, with TRBD1 identical over 9 bases. The germline V gene encodes CDR1 MGHDK and CDR2 SYGVNS. This CDR3 is 16 amino acids long. Trimming removed 1 base from V and 0 bases from J; junction bases left unmatched: 4. CDR3 sequence (DNA): TGTGCCAGCAGTGAATGGGGACAGGGCCCCTCCTACGAGCAGTACTTC. Protein product: CASSEWGQGPSYEQYF.

V gene TRBV2 combines with J gene TRBJ2-2, with TRBD2 identical over 10 bases. Germline-derived CDR1 and CDR2 are SNHLY and FYNNEI. The CDR3 has 15 residues. V gave up 4 bases and J gave up 5 bases; unmatched junction bases: 4. The CDR3: CASSGSGRVTGELFF. DNA for the CDR3: TGTGCCAGCAGTGGGAGCGGGAGGGTTACCGGGGAGCTGTTTTTT.

This clone was recorded once. This CDR3 is CASSPPLAGGLGEQFF. The CDR3 DNA is TGTGCCAGCTCACCACCCCTAGCGGGGGGGCTAGGTGAGCAGTTCTTC. The chain uses TRBV18 and TRBJ2-1, with 12 bases identical to TRBD2. CDR3 length: 16 amino acids. Germline V gene data show CDR1 as KGHSH and CDR2 as LQKENI. The V segment lost 0 bases and the J segment 9 bases; nucleotides outside the gene matches: 6.

This clone was detected only a few times. The rearrangement uses TRBV7-2 and TRBJ2-7; 8 bases agree with TRBD2. The CDR3 runs to 14 residues. The germline CDR1 and CDR2 sequences are SGHTA and FQGNSA. Germline trimming cut 4 bases from V and 7 bases from J; bases unmatched to any gene: 9. The CDR3 sequence: CASSSLGGGQEQYF. As DNA, the CDR3 is TGTGCCAGCAGCTCCCTCGGGGGGGGCCAAGAGCAGTACTTC.

This chain joins TRBV9 and TRBJ1-3; a weak D match, TRBD1 (5 bases). The CDR3 loop spans 16 amino acids. The germline gives CDR1 SGDLS, CDR2 YYNGEE. V gave up 1 base and J gave up 0 bases, with 11 bases separating them. CDR3 sequence: CASSVYDSYSGNTIYF. The CDR3 DNA reads as TGTGCCAGCAGCGTATACGACAGTTACTCTGGAAACACCATATATTTT.

This chain joins TRBV5-1 and TRBJ1-1; no clear D. CDR3 size: 16 residues. Germline V CDR1 and CDR2: SGHRS, YFSETQ. The V end was cut by 2 bases, the J end by 5 bases, with 19 bases between. DNA of the CDR3: TGCGCCAGCAGCTTAGACCTCCCTGGATCGAGGACTGAAGCTTTCTTT. This sequence encodes CASSLDLPGSRTEAFF.

The chain employs TRBV7-3 and TRBJ2-1; D remains unclear. V lost 2 bases, J lost 10 bases, and 9 bases lay in between. The CDR3 runs 12 residues. In germline, CDR1 is SGHTA, CDR2 FQGTGA. CDR3 residues: CASSLLGEEQFF. As DNA, the CDR3 is TGTGCCAGCAGCTTACTCGGAGAGGAGCAGTTCTTC.

V gene TRBV7-9 combines with J gene TRBJ1-6; no clear D gene. The CDR3 runs to 13 residues. The V gene lost 4 bases and the J gene lost 3 bases, with 4 bases spanning the gap. Germline V lookup: CDR1 SEHNR, CDR2 FQNEAQ (reference sequence). As DNA, the CDR3 is TGTGCCAGCAGCTCCAGCTATAATTCACCCCTCCACTTT. Its protein is CASSSSYNSPLHF.

This chain uses TRBV21-1 with TRBJ1-5; whether TRBD1, the table's D call, matches the DNA was not checked. TRBV21-1 constitutes a pseudogene. The CDR3 contains 21 residues. As DNA, the CDR3 is TGTGCCAGCAGCAAAGCGCTTTCTCTTTTAGGGACAGGGGAGAGCAATCAGCCCCAGCATTTT. Translating gives CASSKALSLLGTGESNQPQHF.

The chain carries TRBV6-6 and TRBJ2-1; maybe TRBD1 (5 bases). This CDR3 has 14 amino acids. Trimming removed 5 bases at V and 13 bases at J, with 21 bases between. Germline V gives CDR1 MNHNY, CDR2 SVGAGI (reference sequence). The CDR3 DNA reads as TGTGCCAGCAGTCCCACAGGCAGTTCGACCCTTCAGTTCTTC. Encoded protein: CASSPTGSSTLQFF.

This rearrangement joins TRBV11-2 to TRBJ1-2; D is ambiguous. Germline lookup yields CDR1 SGHAT and CDR2 FQNNGV. The CDR3 sequence is 11 residues long. V was clipped by 4 bases and J by 4 bases, with 4 bases between them. Here the CDR3 reads CASSSLYGYTF. CDR3 nucleotides: TGTGCCAGCAGCTCCCTCTATGGCTACACCTTC.